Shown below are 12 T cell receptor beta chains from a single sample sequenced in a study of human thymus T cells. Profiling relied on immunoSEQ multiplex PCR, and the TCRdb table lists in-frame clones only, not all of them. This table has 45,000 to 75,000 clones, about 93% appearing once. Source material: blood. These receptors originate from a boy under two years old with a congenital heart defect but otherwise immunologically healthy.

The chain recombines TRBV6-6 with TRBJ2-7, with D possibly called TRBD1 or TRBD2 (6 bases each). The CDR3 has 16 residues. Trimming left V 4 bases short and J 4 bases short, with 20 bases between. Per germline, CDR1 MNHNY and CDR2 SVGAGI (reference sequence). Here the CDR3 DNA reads TGTGCCAGCAGTTCCCGCCGCGGGACACCTACTTACGAGCAGTACTTC. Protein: CASSSRRGTPTYEQYF.

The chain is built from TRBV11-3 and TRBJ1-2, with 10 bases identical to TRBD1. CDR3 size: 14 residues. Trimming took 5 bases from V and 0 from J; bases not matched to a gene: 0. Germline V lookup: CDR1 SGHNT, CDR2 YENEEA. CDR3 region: CASSGQGANYGYTF. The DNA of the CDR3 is TGTGCCAGCAGCGGACAGGGGGCTAACTATGGCTACACCTTC.

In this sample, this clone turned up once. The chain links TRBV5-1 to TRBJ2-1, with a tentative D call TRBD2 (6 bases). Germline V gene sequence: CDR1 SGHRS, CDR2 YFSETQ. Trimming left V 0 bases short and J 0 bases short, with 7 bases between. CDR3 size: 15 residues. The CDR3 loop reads CASSLGGASYNEQFF. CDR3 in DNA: TGCGCCAGCAGCTTGGGCGGGGCCTCCTACAATGAGCAGTTCTTC. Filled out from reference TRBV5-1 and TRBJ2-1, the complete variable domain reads KAGVTQTPRYLIKTRGQQVTLSCSPISGHRSVSWYQQTPGQGLQFLFEYFSETQRNKGNFPGRFSGRQFSNSRSEMNVSTLELGDSALYLCASSLGGASYNEQFFGPGTRLTVL.

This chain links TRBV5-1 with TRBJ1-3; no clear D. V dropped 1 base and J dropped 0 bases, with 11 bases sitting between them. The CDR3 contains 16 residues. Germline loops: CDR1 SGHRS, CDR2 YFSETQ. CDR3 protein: CASSLRSSVSGNTIYF. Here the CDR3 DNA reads TGCGCCAGCAGCTTGAGATCCTCCGTCTCTGGAAACACCATATATTTT.

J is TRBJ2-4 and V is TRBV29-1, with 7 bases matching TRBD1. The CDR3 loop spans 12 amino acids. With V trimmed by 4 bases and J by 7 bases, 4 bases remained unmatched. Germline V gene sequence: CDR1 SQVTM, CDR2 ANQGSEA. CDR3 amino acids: CSVAQGENIQYF. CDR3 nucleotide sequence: TGCAGCGTTGCGCAGGGGGAGAACATTCAGTACTTC.

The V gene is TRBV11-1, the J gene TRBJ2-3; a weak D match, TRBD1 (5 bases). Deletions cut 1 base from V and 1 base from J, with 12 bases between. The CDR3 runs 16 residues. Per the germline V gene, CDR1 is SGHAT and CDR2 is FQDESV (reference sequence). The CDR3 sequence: CASSLGQGGGTDTQYF. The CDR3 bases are TGTGCCAGCAGCTTAGGCCAGGGTGGGGGCACAGATACGCAGTATTTT.

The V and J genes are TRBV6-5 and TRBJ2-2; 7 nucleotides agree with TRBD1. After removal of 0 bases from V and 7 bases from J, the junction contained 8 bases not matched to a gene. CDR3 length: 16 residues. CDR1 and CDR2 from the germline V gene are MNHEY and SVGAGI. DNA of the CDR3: TGTGCCAGCAGTTACTCGGGCCTACAGGGGAACGGGGAGCTGTTTTTT. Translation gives CASSYSGLQGNGELFF.

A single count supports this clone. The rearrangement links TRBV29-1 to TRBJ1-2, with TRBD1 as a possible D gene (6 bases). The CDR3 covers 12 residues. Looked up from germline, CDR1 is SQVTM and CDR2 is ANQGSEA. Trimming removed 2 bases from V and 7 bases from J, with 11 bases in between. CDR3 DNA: TGCAGCGTTGAACCGACAGGAGGTGGCTACACCTTC. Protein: CSVEPTGGGYTF.

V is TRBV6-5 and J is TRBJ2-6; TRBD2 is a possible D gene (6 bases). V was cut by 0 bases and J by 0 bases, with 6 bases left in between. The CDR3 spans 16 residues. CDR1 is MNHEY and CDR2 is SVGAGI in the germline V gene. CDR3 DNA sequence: TGTGCCAGCAGTTACTCGGGGGGCTCTGGGGCCAACGTCCTGACTTTC. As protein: CASSYSGGSGANVLTF.

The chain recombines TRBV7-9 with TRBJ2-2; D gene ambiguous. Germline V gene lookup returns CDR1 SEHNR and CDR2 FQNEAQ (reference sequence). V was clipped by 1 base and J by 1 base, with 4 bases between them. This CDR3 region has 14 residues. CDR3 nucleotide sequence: TGTGCCAGCAGCTTAGGCAAGAACACCGGGGAGCTGTTTTTT. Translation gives CASSLGKNTGELFF.

The CDR3 loop is CASSQVRTSGNNEQFF. CDR3 in DNA: TGCGCCAGCAGCCAAGTCAGGACTAGCGGTAACAATGAGCAGTTCTTC. The chain links TRBV4-1 to TRBJ2-1, with 10 bases aligning to TRBD2. Germline V gene data show CDR1 as MGHRA and CDR2 as YSYEKL. The V and J ends lost 1 base and 5 bases, in that order; junction bases with no gene match: 5. CDR3 size: 16 residues.

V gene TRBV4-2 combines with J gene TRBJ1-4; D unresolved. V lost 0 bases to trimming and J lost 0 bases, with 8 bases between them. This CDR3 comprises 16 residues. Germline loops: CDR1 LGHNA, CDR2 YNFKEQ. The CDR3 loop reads CASSQDGRATNEKLFF. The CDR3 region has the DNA TGTGCCAGCAGCCAAGACGGTAGAGCAACTAATGAAAAACTGTTTTTT.